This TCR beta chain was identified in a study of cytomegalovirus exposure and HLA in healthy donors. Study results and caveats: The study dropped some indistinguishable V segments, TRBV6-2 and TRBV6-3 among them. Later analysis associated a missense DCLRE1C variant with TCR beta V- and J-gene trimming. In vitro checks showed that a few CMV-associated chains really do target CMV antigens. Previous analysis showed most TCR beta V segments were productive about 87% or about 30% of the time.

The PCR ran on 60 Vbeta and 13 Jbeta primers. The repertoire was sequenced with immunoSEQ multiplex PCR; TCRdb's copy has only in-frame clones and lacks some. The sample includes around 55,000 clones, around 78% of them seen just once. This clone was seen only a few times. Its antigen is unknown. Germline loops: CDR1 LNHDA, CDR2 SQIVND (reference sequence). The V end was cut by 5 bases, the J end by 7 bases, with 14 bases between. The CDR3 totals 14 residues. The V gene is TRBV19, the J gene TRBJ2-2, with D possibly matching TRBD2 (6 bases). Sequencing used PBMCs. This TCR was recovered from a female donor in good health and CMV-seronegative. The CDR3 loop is CASSWGGAVGELFF. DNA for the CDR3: TGTGCCAGTAGTTGGGGCGGGGCGGTCGGGGAGCTGTTTTTT.